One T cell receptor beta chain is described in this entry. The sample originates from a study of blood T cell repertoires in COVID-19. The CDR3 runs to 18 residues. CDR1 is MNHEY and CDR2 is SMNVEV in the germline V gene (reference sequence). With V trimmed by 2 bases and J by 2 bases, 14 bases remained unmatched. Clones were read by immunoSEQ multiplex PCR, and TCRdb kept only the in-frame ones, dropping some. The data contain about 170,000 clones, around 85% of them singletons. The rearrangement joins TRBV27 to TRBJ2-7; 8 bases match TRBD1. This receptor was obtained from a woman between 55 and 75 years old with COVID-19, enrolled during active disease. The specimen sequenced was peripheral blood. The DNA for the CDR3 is TGTGCCAGCAGTTTAAAGTTCGCCGAGGGGACAGGTACCTACGAGCAGTACTTC. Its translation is CASSLKFAEGTGTYEQYF.